Listed here is a single T cell receptor (beta chain). This record comes from a study of blood T cell repertoires in COVID-19. Overall study context: From T cells, B-cell-depleted T cells, or PBMCs came the material, which was cDNA or gDNA.

V was clipped by 1 base and J by 6 bases, with 10 bases between them. This CDR3 contains 13 residues. Per the germline V gene, CDR1 is SGDLS and CDR2 is YYNGEE. Enrolment of Seattle patients took place during active infection, and they were followed longitudinally. Methods used by the authors: Cell counts per sample came from amplifying reference gene primers. TCRdb keeps only in-frame clones here, not all; method: immunoSEQ multiplex PCR. The V and J calls and the clone size are those of that table, but D and trimming were determined from the DNA. In the table there are approximately 200,000 clones, about nine tenths of which are singletons.

The TCR was taken from a man aged 25-40 years with COVID-19, enrolled during active disease. The chain links TRBV9 to TRBJ1-2; D remains unclear. The material sequenced was peripheral blood. This chain's CDR3 is CASSVLGGDGYTF. The CDR3 region has the DNA TGTGCCAGCAGCGTATTAGGAGGTGATGGCTACACCTTC.